The 24 T cell receptor beta chains presented below share a single source sample, sequenced in a study of blood T cells in healthy people across ages. Through a sample-barcoded 5' primer and a J-beta primer mix, a second PCR was run for about 6 to 12 cycles. TCRdb passed the 5' RACE reads through MiXCR, listing each CDR3 protein once. The sample has around 1,000,000 distinct CDR3 sequences, under 30% seen once; the top ten hold approximately 0.75%. The same sample was also used in a study of T cells of mothers and their children.

Sequencing input: blood. The source of these receptors is a girl under 10 years old in good health.

In this sample, this clonotype turned up a few times. CDR3 in DNA: TGCAGTGCTAGTGAAGGTGCTGGGGCCAACGTCCTGACTTTC. Translating it yields CSASEGAGANVLTF. The genes are TRBV20-1 and TRBJ2-6; the D is unclear. Germline lookup yields CDR1 DFQATT and CDR2 SNEGSKA (reference sequence). With 3 bases removed from V and 2 bases from J, the gap between germline ends came to 8 bases. The CDR3 runs 14 residues.

With regard to this clonotype: The CDR3 does not end in the conserved phenylalanine or tryptophan, so this is likely a read error. The chain is built from TRBV12-3 or TRBV12-4 and TRBJ2-4, with 8 bases identical to TRBD2. The length of the CDR3 is 18 residues. J lost 4 bases, V lost 4 bases, and 15 bases had no gene match. In DNA form, the CDR3 reads TGTGCCAGCAGTTCCCTCAGAGTGACCGGGACTAGGAAAAACATTCAGTACCTC. Its translation: CASSSLRVTGTRKNIQYL.

This clonotype came up a few times. This chain links TRBV18 with TRBJ2-5, with 8 bases matching TRBD1. The J call is uncertain, as TRBJ2-1 better fits the DNA end. This CDR3 spans 15 amino acids. CDR1 and CDR2 (germline): KGHSH, LQKENI. The CDR3 reads CASSPPGQDYNEQFF. In DNA, the CDR3 is TGTGCCAGCTCACCACCGGGACAGGACTACAATGAGCAGTTCTTC.

The rearrangement joins TRBV18 to TRBJ2-1; TRBD2 matches at 13 bases. Per the germline V gene, CDR1 is KGHSH and CDR2 is LQKENI. The CDR3 length is 17 residues. V lost 4 bases and J lost 2; bases outside the gene matches: 5. CDR3 sequence: CASSRLAGGSTYNEQFF. The CDR3 DNA reads as TGTGCCAGCTCACGACTAGCGGGAGGTTCCACCTACAATGAGCAGTTCTTC.

The DNA of the CDR3 is TGTGCCAGCAGTTTTCCCGGCCTAGCGGATCATAAAAACATTCAGTACTTC. This gives the protein CASSFPGLADHKNIQYF. The V call is TRBV27, the J call TRBJ2-4, with 7 bases matching TRBD2. The CDR3 totals 17 residues. Losses at the gene ends were 3 bases for V and 4 bases for J; bases not matched to a gene: 12. Per germline, CDR1 MNHEY and CDR2 SMNVEV (reference sequence).

The J gene is TRBJ2-5, the V gene TRBV13; D uncertain. The end of the DNA aligns better with TRBJ2-7, so the J call may be wrong. Germline V lookup: CDR1 PRHDT, CDR2 FYEKMQ (reference sequence). CDR3 length equals 15 residues. Here the CDR3 reads CASSLLDLEPNEQYF. The CDR3 DNA reads TGTGCCAGCAGCCTCCTAGACTTGGAGCCAAACGAGCAGTACTTC.

The V and J genes are TRBV29-1 and TRBJ1-2; maybe TRBD1 (5 bases). V was pared by 4 bases and J by 12 bases, with 15 bases between. The CDR3 consists of 11 residues. Germline V lookup: CDR1 SQVTM, CDR2 ANQGSEA. The DNA of the CDR3 is TGCAGCGTTGGAAATGGCGTAGGGGACACCTTC. This gives the protein CSVGNGVGDTF.

This clonotype was detected only a few times. This sequence joins TRBV11-2 and TRBJ1-1, with D tentatively TRBD1 (5 bases). CDR1 is SGHAT, CDR2 FQNNGV, per germline. Trimming removed 2 bases at V and 9 bases at J, with 16 bases between. The CDR3 sequence is 14 residues long. The CDR3 spells CASSLWAQGSQAFF. DNA of the CDR3: TGTGCCAGCAGCTTATGGGCGCAGGGCTCACAAGCTTTCTTT. Filled out from reference TRBV11-2 and TRBJ1-1, the complete variable domain reads EAGVAQSPRYKIIEKRQSVAFWCNPISGHATLYWYQQILGQGPKLLIQFQNNGVVDDSQLPKDRFSAERLKGVDSTLKIQPAKLEDSAVYLCASSLWAQGSQAFFGQGTRLTVV.

The rearrangement links TRBV4-1 to TRBJ1-1; D is undetermined. This CDR3 contains 16 residues. The germline V gene encodes CDR1 MGHRA and CDR2 YSYEKL. The V and J ends lost 1 base and 5 bases respectively, with 17 bases between them. CDR3 amino acids: CASSQAPYLGGTEAFF. The CDR3 region has the DNA TGCGCCAGCAGCCAAGCCCCATATCTAGGCGGTACTGAAGCTTTCTTT.

This sequence joins TRBV28 and TRBJ2-2; 8 positions agree with TRBD2. V dropped 2 bases and J dropped 6; count of bases not matched to a gene: 8. CDR1 MDHEN and CDR2 SYDVKM come from the germline V gene. CDR3 length: 16 residues. CDR3 loop: CASSLESGGYAGELFF. CDR3 nucleotides: TGTGCCAGCAGTTTAGAAAGCGGGGGATACGCCGGGGAGCTGTTTTTT. The full variable domain, rest sourced from reference TRBV28 and TRBJ2-2, is DVKVTQSSRYLVKRTGEKVFLECVQDMDHENMFWYRQDPGLGLRLIYFSYDVKMKEKGDIPEGYSVSREKKERFSLILESASTNQTSMYLCASSLESGGYAGELFFGEGSRLTVL.

CDR3 coding DNA: TGTGCCAGCAGCTTAGATCCCCTCGGAACGGCCGGGGAGCTGTTTTTT. It specifies CASSLDPLGTAGELFF. The chain employs TRBV7-8 and TRBJ2-2; D is ambiguous. Trimming removed 1 base from V and 6 bases from J, with 15 bases in between. The CDR3 has 16 amino acids. Per germline, CDR1 SGHVS and CDR2 FQNEAQ.

V and J are TRBV28 and TRBJ2-1; 10 bases line up with TRBD1. Germline CDR1 MDHEN, CDR2 SYDVKM. With V trimmed by 6 bases and J by 8 bases, 25 bases remained unmatched. The CDR3 is 20 residues long. CDR3 nucleotides: TGTGCCAGCAGCACTCGGGACAGGGGAAGTAAAGCGGGAGATATGGATGAGCAGTTCTTC. Amino acids: CASSTRDRGSKAGDMDEQFF.

Only a few counts were recorded for this clonotype. The J gene is TRBJ2-5, the V gene TRBV6-1; 9 nucleotides line up with TRBD1. The V and J ends lost 10 bases and 4 bases, in that order; junction bases with no gene match: 19. Germline V gene sequence: CDR1 MNHNS, CDR2 SASEGT. The CDR3 loop spans 17 amino acids. DNA of the CDR3: TGTGCCAACACCAACGAAGTCCCGGGACAGGGAGGAGAGACCCAGTACTTC. Its protein is CANTNEVPGQGGETQYF.

The chain links TRBV6-2 or TRBV6-3 to TRBJ2-4; D unclear. Germline CDR1 and CDR2: MNHEY and SVGEGT. The CDR3 extends over 14 amino acids. V dropped 8 bases and J dropped 1 base, with 12 bases sitting between them. The CDR3 loop reads CASHPVDAKNIQYF. The DNA for the CDR3 is TGTGCCAGCCATCCGGTGGACGCCAAAAACATTCAGTACTTC.

Only a few counts were recorded for this clonotype. This chain joins TRBV20-1 and TRBJ2-5, with unresolved D. The DNA end lines up better with TRBJ2-1; the J call may be wrong. The germline V gene has CDR1 DFQATT and CDR2 SNEGSKA (reference sequence). This CDR3 contains 14 residues. The CDR3 loop reads CSGLLGPYGNEQFF. CDR3 DNA: TGCAGTGGGCTGCTTGGCCCCTACGGCAATGAGCAGTTCTTC.

In this sample, this clonotype turned up a few times. This chain links TRBV20-1 with TRBJ2-7, with D unresolved. CDR1 DFQATT and CDR2 SNEGSKA come from the germline V gene (reference sequence). V was trimmed by 6 bases and J by 2 bases, leaving 14 bases between them. The CDR3 is made up of 13 amino acids. The CDR3 sequence is CSALVAATYEQYF. In nucleotides, the CDR3 is TGCAGTGCGTTGGTCGCAGCCACCTACGAGCAGTACTTC.

This clonotype came up many times. This chain joins TRBV2 and TRBJ2-5; D remains ambiguous. This CDR3 comprises 12 residues. CDR1 and CDR2 from the germline V gene are SNHLY and FYNNEI. Trimming pared 5 bases from V and 3 bases from J, leaving 7 bases between. The CDR3 here is CASSPLKETQYF. CDR3 nucleotide sequence: TGTGCCAGCAGTCCCTTAAAAGAGACCCAGTACTTC.

V gene TRBV4-2 combines with J gene TRBJ2-1; TRBD2 aligns across 10 bases. This CDR3 comprises 16 residues. V lost 5 bases to trimming and J lost 0 bases; unmatched junction nucleotides: 4. Germline loops: CDR1 LGHNA, CDR2 YNFKEQ. The CDR3 loop reads CASSDPSGGSYNEQFF. The DNA of the CDR3 is TGTGCCAGCAGCGATCCTAGCGGGGGCTCCTACAATGAGCAGTTCTTC.

The chain employs TRBV6-5 and TRBJ2-3; 13 bases are a match to TRBD2. Germline trimming cut 4 bases from V and 0 bases from J; bases unmatched to any gene: 7. Germline V gene lookup returns CDR1 MNHEY and CDR2 SVGAGI. This CDR3 has 18 amino acids. The CDR3 spells CASSSGLAGVASTDTQYF. The CDR3 nucleotides are TGTGCCAGCAGTTCTGGACTAGCGGGAGTGGCTAGCACAGATACGCAGTATTTT.

In the case of this clonotype: The conserved final phenylalanine or tryptophan is absent from the CDR3, which likely points to a read error. The chain uses TRBV12-3 or TRBV12-4 and TRBJ2-7, with D tentatively TRBD2 (6 bases). V lost 3 bases, J lost 5 bases, and 11 bases lay in between. This CDR3 spans 13 amino acids. CDR3 in amino acids: CASSLWGLDEQYS. CDR3 nucleotide sequence: TGTGCCAGCAGTTTGTGGGGACTGGACGAGCAGTACTCC.

This clonotype was counted only a few times. The chain uses TRBV29-1 and TRBJ2-5; D is uncertain. The assigned J gene may be wrong: the sequence end matches TRBJ2-7 better. The CDR3 length is 11 residues. From germline, CDR1 is SQVTM and CDR2 ANQGSEA. The DNA of the CDR3 is TGCAGCGTTGAAGTTGTCCACGAGCAGTACTTC. This translates into CSVEVVHEQYF.

The V gene is TRBV6-4, the J gene TRBJ2-7, with D perhaps matching TRBD1 or TRBD2 (5 bases each). The CDR3 has 18 residues. CDR1 and CDR2 (germline): MRHNA, SNTAGT. Trimming cost V 0 bases and J 6 bases, with 24 bases left between them. The CDR3 nucleotides are TGTGCCAGCAGTGACTCATTGTCGTGTTGGGGGTTAGAACGCGAGCAGTACTTC. Its translation: CASSDSLSCWGLEREQYF.

This CDR3 is CASSESRLSYNEQFF. CDR3 nucleotide sequence: TGTGCCAGCAGTGAGAGCCGCCTAAGTTACAATGAGCAGTTCTTC. The chain recombines TRBV6-1 with TRBJ2-1, with D unclear. V shed 3 bases and J shed 4 bases, with 13 bases lying between them. This CDR3 has 15 amino acids. CDR1 is MNHNS and CDR2 is SASEGT in the germline V gene.

This clonotype was detected a few times. The J gene is TRBJ2-1, the V gene TRBV7-8, with 7 bases lining up with TRBD2. With V trimmed by 5 bases and J by 10 bases, 11 bases remained unmatched. The CDR3 consists of 14 residues. Germline V gives CDR1 SGHVS, CDR2 FQNEAQ. The CDR3 loop reads CASSPDRDYDEQFF. CDR3 bases: TGTGCCAGCAGCCCAGACCGGGACTACGACGAGCAGTTCTTC.